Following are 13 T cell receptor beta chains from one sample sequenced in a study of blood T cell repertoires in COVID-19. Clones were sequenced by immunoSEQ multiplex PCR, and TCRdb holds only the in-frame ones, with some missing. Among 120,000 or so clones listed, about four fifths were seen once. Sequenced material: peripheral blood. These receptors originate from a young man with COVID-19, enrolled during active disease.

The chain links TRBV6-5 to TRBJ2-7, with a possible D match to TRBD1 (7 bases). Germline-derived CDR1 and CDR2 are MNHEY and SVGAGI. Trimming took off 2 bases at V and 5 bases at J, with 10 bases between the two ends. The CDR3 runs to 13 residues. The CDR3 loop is CASSYPGGHEQYF. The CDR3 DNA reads TGTGCCAGCAGTTACCCAGGGGGGCACGAGCAGTACTTC.

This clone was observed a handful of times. The CDR3 coding sequence is TGCGCCAGCAGCTTGGGGGCAGGGGGCAACTATGGCTACACCTTC. Translated, it gives CASSLGAGGNYGYTF. The rearrangement links TRBV5-1 to TRBJ1-2; 8 bases map to TRBD1. Germline CDR1 reads SGHRS; CDR2 reads YFSETQ. Trimming at V came to 0 bases and at J to 2 bases, leaving 3 bases not matched to a gene. This CDR3 comprises 15 residues.

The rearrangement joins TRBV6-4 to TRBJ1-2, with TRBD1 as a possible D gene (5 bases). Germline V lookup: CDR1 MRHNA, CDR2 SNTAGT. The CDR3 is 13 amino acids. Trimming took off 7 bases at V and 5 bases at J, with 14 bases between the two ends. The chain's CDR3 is CASMVRGRYGYTF. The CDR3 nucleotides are TGTGCCAGCATGGTAAGGGGTCGATATGGCTACACCTTC.

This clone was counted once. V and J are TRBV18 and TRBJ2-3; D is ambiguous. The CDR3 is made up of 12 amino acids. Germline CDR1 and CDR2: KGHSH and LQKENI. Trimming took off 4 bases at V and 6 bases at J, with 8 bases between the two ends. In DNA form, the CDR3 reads TGTGCCAGCTCACTCCAACAGGATACGCAGTATTTT. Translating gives CASSLQQDTQYF.

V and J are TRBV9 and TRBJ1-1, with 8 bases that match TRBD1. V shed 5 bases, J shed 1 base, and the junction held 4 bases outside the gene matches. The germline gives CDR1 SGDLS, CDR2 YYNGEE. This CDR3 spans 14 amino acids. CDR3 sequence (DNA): TGTGCCAGCAGTTCCGGACAGGGGAACACTGAAGCTTTCTTT. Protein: CASSSGQGNTEAFF.

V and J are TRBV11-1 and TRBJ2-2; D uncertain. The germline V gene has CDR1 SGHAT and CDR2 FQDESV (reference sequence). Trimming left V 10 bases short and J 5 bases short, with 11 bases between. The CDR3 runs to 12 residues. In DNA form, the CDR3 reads TGTGCCATCTCCTCCGAGACCGGGGAGCTGTTTTTT. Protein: CAISSETGELFF.

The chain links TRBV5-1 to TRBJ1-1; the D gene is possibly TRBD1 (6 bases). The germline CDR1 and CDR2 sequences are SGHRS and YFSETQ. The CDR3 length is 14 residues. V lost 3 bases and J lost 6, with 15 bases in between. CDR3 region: CASSSRGGASEAFF. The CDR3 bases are TGCGCCAGCAGCTCCCGGGGGGGGGCGTCTGAAGCTTTCTTT.

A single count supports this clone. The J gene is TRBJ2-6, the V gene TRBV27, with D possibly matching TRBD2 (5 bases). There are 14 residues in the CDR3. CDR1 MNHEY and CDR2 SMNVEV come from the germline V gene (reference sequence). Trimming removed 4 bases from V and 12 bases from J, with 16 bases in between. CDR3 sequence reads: CASSSPAVPSVLTF. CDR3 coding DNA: TGTGCCAGCAGTTCGCCAGCGGTCCCCAGCGTCCTGACTTTC.

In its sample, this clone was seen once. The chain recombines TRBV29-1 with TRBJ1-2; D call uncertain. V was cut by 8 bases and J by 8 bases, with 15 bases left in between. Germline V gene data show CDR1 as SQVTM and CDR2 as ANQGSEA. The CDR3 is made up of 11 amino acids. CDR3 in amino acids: CSSRGVEGYTF. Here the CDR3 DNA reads TGCAGCTCACGCGGGGTGGAGGGCTACACCTTC.

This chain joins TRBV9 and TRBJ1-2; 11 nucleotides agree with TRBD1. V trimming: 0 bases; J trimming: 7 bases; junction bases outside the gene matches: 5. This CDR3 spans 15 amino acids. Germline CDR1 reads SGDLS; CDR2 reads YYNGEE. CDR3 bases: TGTGCCAGCAGCGTAGGTGGACAGGGGGCTGGTGGCTACACCTTC. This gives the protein CASSVGGQGAGGYTF.

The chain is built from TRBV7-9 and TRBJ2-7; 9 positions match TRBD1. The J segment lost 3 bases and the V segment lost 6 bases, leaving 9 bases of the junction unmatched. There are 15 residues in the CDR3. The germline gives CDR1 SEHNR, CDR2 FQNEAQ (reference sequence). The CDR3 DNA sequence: TGTGCCAGCAGGGCGGGACAGGGTACTCACTACGAGCAGTACTTC. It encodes CASRAGQGTHYEQYF.

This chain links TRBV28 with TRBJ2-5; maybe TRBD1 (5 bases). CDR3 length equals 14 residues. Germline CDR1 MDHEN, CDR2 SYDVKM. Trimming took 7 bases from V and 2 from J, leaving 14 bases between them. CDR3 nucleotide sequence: TGTGCCAGCACACAAGCAGGGTTACAAGAGACCCAGTACTTC. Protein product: CASTQAGLQETQYF. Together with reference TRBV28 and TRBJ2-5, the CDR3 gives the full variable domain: DVKVTQSSRYLVKRTGEKVFLECVQDMDHENMFWYRQDPGLGLRLIYFSYDVKMKEKGDIPEGYSVSREKKERFSLILESASTNQTSMYLCASTQAGLQETQYFGPGTRLLVL.

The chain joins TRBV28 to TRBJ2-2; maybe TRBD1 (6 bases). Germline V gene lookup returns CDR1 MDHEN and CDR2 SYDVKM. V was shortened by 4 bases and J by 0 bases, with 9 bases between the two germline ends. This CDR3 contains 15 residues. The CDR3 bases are TGTGCCAGCAGTTCGGACAGCGCGAACACCGGGGAGCTGTTTTTT. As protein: CASSSDSANTGELFF. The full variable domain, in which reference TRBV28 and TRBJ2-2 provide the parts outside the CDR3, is DVKVTQSSRYLVKRTGEKVFLECVQDMDHENMFWYRQDPGLGLRLIYFSYDVKMKEKGDIPEGYSVSREKKERFSLILESASTNQTSMYLCASSSDSANTGELFFGEGSRLTVL.